The clone carrying this T cell receptor beta chain was picked up a small number of times. Via MiXCR, TCRdb re-called the 5' RACE reads, giving one row per CDR3 protein. The sample holds some 270,000 distinct CDR3 sequences, approximately 8.6% seen once. The data belong to a study of identical twins. Trimming removed 2 bases from V and 8 bases from J; junction bases left unmatched: 12. Looked up from germline, CDR1 is SNHLY and CDR2 is FYNNEI. CDR3 length equals 17 residues. The sample also formed part of further work on yellow fever vaccine responses in identical twins.

The chain combines TRBV2 with TRBJ2-1, with 10 nucleotides matching TRBD2. This TCR came from a woman aged 18 to 35 in good health. The sequenced sample consisted of CD8+ T cells sorted from blood. The CDR3 is CASSELVTSGIRDEQFF. The CDR3 nucleotides read TGTGCCAGCAGTGAACTAGTCACTAGCGGGATCAGGGATGAGCAGTTCTTC.